The subject of this entry is one TCR beta chain. No cognate antigen has been identified for it. Qualities for individual bases were not recorded, and no much larger clone is one base off. V is shortened by 4 bases, J by 4 bases, and the region joining them spans 16 bases. The CDR3 runs 16 residues from the cysteine to the phenylalanine. Solely the CDR3 DNA is kept, with 48 bases framed from the first base. Taken from the germline V gene, the CDR1 and CDR2 loops are SGHDN and FVKESK. The donors were healthy, HIV-negative adults with no recently reported acute infections or vaccinations. Every donor was a Caucasian adult residing in Nashville, Tennessee, USA. CD8 memory samples combined magnetically selected CD45RO+ cells with CCR7-negative CD45RA+ effector memory (TemRA) cells. Blood was obtained by leukapheresis, after which PBMCs were separated by Ficoll-Histopaque density gradient centrifugation and cryopreserved in liquid nitrogen vapor phase. Analytical flow cytometry was used to check the purity and quantity of every magnetically sorted T cell population. From each sorted fraction, genomic DNA was isolated and quantified by UV absorbance on a Nanodrop 2000c.

Using the deep immunoSEQ assay, TCR CDR3 regions were amplified from genomic DNA by multiplex PCR. For each cell subset, the extracted genomic DNA was distributed evenly across all wells of several immunoSEQ 96-well plates, and each plate served as one replicate. Each replicate PCR for sorted subsets received about 180 ng genomic DNA, equal to about 30,000 T cell genomes. Purified libraries were measured with a Qubit 3.0 fluorometer, size-checked on a Bioanalyzer 2100, and measured again with the KAPA Library Quantification kit. Every immunoSEQ 96-well plate was sequenced on a separate single-read 150-cycle Illumina NextSeq 550 flow cell. The original methods were these. Because the immunoSEQ output included only junctional sequences and no quality scores, the filtering could not be the same as the filtering used for full-length reads. Sequences were annotated with PyIR, a Python wrapper for IgBLAST v1.9, using IMGT germline references to assign V/J genes and CDR3. Reads with weak V/J assignments (E-value above 1e-6), missing CDR3, stop codons, out-of-frame junctions, or ambiguous translated residues were removed. A V3J clonotype was defined by an identical inferred V gene, J gene, and CDR3 amino acid sequence. The percentage overlap between two repertoires was calculated by dividing the number of shared unique clonotypes by the size of the smaller repertoire. RTK rarefaction, the Chao1 estimator, and Recon v2.1 estimates of unobserved clonotypes were used to assess repertoire richness. Generation probabilities for all TCRbeta clonotypes obtained by the gDNA method from a few donors were computed using OLGA. TCRdb provides this immuneACCESS table in a form limited to in-frame rearrangements. Some clones are lacking; in checked studies, under half of them reflect an unresolved V gene, and why the rest are absent is not known. The V and J calls and clone size come from that table; D and trimming were worked out from the DNA. The sample contains 100,000 to 130,000 clones, under 70% of them found a single time. Of the sample, roughly 22% is held by the ten largest clones.

The data were taken from a study of shared clonotypes between healthy human individuals (dated by TCRdb to 2019 to 2021). Broadly, across the study: The cohort comprised a couple of women and a few men aged 18 to 49 years. For each donor, three plates each were used for CD4 naive and CD4 memory, two plates were used for CD8 naive, and one plate was used for CD8 memory. To estimate repertoire size and how much clonotypes are shared between individuals, the study performed deep sequencing of blood TCR repertoires from roughly five healthy adults. Libraries were prepared and TCR repertoires were sequenced by different laboratories using diverse techniques, in order to increase sequencing depth and limit assay-specific biases. Between about 0.85 and 10 billion PBMCs per donor were obtained by leukapheresis.

Here is what the overall study found, with its caveats: Only blood was sampled, and tissue TCR repertoires likely differ from those in blood. Because the study included a small number of donors, the genetic and exposure-history diversity represented was limited. Compared with non-shared clonotypes, clonotypes shared by all four sorted-subset donors had higher generation probabilities. Pairwise subsampling led to the expectation that sequencing depth would affect the degree of clonotype sharing among donors. Rarefaction of sorted-subset datasets indicated incomplete sequencing despite the large sequencing depth. Across several donors, 4.5% to 6.5% of naive CD4, 3% to 4% of naive CD8, about 2% of memory CD4, and 0.4% of memory CD8 clonotypes were shared. Naive subsets generally had larger estimated clonotype richness than memory subsets.

The sequence is built from TRBV14 and TRBJ2-2; the D gene is possibly TRBD2, with 7 bases matching. Sequencing was carried out using memory CD8+ T cells sorted from blood. What this sample's cell subset or site label stands for: CD45RO+ cells pooled with CCR7-negative TemRA cells. This clonotype was sampled from a woman younger than 45 in good health. The DNA sequence is TGTGCCAGCAGCCCGGGGGGCGCACGGGGCACCGGGGAGCTGTTTTTT. This encodes CASSPGGARGTGELFF.